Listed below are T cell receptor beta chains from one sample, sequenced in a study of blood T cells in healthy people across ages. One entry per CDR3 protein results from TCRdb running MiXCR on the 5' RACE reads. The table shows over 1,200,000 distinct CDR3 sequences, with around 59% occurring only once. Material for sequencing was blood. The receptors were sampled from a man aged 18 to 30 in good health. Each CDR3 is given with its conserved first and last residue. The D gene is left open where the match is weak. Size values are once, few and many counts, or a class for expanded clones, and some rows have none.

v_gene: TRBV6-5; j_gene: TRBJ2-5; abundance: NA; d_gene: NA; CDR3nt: TGTGCCAGCAGTTATTTACAGGGTGGTGGTGAGACCCAGTACTTC; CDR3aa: CASSYLQGGGETQYF
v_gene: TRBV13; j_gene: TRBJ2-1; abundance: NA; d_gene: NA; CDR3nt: TGTGCCAGCAGCTTGCGGGGAGAAAGAGATGAGCAGTTCTTC; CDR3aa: CASSLRGERDEQFF
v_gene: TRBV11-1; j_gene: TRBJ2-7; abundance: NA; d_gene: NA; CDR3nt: TGTGCCAGCAGCTACGAACTAGGGAAAAACTACGAGCAGTACTTC; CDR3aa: CASSYELGKNYEQYF
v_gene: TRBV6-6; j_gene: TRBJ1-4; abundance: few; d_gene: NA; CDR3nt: TGTGCCACGACAACTACCGGGCGGAAGGGTTGGGAAAAACTGTTTTTT; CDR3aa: CATTTTGRKGWEKLFF
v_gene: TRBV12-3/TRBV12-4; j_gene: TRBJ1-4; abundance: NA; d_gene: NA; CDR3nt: TGTGCCAGCAGGGCCTCAGAGGGTTCGGAAAAACCGTTTTTT; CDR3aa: CASRASEGSEKPFF
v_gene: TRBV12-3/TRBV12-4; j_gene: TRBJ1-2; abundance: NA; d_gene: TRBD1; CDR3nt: TGTGCCAGCTCAACTAACAGGGGGGGTGATGCCTATGGCTACACCTTC; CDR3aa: CASSTNRGGDAYGYTF
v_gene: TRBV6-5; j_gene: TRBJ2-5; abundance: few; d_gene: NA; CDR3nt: TGTGCCAGCAGGAAAACAGGGTATTCGGAGACCCAGTACTTC; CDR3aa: CASRKTGYSETQYF
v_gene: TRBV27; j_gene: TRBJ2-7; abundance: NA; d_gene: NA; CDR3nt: TGTGCCAGCAGTCATATAACAGGGAGCCCCACCTACGAGCAGTACTTC; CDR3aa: CASSHITGSPTYEQYF
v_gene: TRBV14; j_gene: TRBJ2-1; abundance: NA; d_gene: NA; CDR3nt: TGTGCCAGCAGCCAAGAAGTCCGGGGCTCCTACAATGAGCAGTTCTTC; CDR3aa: CASSQEVRGSYNEQFF
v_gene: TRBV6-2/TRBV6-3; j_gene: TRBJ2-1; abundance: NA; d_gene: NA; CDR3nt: TGTGCCAGCAGGGATGGGGGGGACAACAATGAGCAGTTCTTC; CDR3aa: CASRDGGDNNEQFF
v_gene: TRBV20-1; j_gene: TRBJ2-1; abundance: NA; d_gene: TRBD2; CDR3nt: TGCAGTGCTTCCCCCTGGGCGGGGGGGCCGAATGAGCAGTTCTTC; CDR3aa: CSASPWAGGPNEQFF
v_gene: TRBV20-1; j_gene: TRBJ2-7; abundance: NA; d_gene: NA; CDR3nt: TGCAGTGCTAGAATTCCATACTACGAGCAGTACTTC; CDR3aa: CSARIPYYEQYF
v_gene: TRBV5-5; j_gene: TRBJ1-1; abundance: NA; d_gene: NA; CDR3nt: TGTGCATTTGGGGGGGTAGGGACTGAAGCTTTCTTT; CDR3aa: CAFGGVGTEAFF
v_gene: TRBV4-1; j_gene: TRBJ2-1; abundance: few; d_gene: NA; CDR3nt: TGCGCCAGCAGCCCCGAGACCAACAATGAGCAGTTCTTC; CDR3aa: CASSPETNNEQFF
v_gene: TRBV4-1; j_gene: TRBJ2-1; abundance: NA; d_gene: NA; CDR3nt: TGCGCCAGCAGCCAAGTGGGTAAATACAATGAGCAGTTCTTC; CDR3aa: CASSQVGKYNEQFF
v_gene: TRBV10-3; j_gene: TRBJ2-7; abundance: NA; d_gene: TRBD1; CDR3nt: TGTGCCAGCATGCAGCCATCCGGGACAGGGGGGCACGAGCAGTACTTC; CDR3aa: CASMQPSGTGGHEQYF
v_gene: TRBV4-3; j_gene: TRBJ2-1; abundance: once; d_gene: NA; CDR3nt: TGCGCCAGCAGCCAAGGACTAGAGTACAATGAGCAGTTCTTC; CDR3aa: CASSQGLEYNEQFF
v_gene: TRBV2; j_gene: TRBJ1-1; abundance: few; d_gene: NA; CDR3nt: TGTGCCAGCAGTGGGGGGCCGAACACTGAAGCTTTCTTT; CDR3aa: CASSGGPNTEAFF
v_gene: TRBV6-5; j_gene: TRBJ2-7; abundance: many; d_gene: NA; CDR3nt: TGTGCCAGCAGTTACGGCCAGGGTTCCTACGAGCAGTACTTC; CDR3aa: CASSYGQGSYEQYF
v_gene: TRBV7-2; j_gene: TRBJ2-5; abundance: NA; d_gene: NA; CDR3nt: TGTGCCAGCAGCTTACACCCGACTATCCAAGAGACCCAGTACTTC; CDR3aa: CASSLHPTIQETQYF
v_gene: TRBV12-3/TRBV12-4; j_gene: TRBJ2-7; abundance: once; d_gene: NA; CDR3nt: TGTGCCGGCAGTGACGGGGACAACCCCTACGAGCAGTACTTC; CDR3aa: CAGSDGDNPYEQYF
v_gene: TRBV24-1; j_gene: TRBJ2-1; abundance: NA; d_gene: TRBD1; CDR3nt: TGTGCCACCAGTGGTCTAGAGGGGGCCTCCTACAATGAGCAGTTCTTC; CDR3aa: CATSGLEGASYNEQFF
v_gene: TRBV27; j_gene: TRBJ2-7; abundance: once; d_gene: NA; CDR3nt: TGTGCCAGCAGTTCGGGCTACCTGTACGAGCAGTACTTC; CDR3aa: CASSSGYLYEQYF
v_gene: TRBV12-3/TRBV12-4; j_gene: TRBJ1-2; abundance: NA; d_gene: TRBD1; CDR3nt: TGTGCCAGCAGACCGAGGACAGGCCCCAACTCGGATGGCTACACCTTC; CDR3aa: CASRPRTGPNSDGYTF
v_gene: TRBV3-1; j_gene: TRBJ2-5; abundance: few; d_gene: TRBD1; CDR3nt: TGTGCCAGCAGCCAAGGAAGAACAGGGGTCCAAGAGACCCAGTACTTC; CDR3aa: CASSQGRTGVQETQYF
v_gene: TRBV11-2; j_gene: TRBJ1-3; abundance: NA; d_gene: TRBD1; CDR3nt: TGTGCCAGCAGCTTAGTGGGACAGGGTGGAAACACCATATATTTT; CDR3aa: CASSLVGQGGNTIYF